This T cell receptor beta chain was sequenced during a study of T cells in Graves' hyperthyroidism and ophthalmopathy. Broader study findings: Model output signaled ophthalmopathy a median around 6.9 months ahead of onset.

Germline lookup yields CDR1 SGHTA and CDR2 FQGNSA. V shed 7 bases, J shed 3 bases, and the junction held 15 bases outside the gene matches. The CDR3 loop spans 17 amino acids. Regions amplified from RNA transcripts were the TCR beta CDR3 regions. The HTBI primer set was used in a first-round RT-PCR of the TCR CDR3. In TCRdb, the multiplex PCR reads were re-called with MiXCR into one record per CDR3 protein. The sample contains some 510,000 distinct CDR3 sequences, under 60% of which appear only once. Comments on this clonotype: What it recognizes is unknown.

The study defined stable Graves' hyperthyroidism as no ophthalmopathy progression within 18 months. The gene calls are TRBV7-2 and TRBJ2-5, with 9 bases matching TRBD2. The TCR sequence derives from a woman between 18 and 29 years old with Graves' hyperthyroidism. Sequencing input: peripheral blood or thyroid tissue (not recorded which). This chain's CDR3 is CASNRHVGRGGKETQYF. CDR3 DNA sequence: TGTGCCAGCAACCGCCATGTGGGGCGGGGGGGAAAAGAGACCCAGTACTTC.